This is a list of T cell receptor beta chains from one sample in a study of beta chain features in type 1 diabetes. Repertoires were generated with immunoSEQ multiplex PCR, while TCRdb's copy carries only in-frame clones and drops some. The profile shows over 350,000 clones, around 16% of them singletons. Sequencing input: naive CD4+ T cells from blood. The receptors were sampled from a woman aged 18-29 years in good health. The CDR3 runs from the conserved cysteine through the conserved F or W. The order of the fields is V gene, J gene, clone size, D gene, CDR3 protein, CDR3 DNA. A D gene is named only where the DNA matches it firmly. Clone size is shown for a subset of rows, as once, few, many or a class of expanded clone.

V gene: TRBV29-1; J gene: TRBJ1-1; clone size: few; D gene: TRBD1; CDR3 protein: CSVQRDRKMNTEAFF; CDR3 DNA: TGCAGCGTCCAACGGGACAGAAAAATGAACACTGAAGCTTTCTTT
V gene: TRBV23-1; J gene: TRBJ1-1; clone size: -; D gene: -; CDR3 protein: CASSQSTWENPYQFAVNTEAFF; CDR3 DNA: TGCGCCAGCAGTCAATCAACATGGGAGAATCCTTATCAGTTCGCAGTGAACACTGAAGCTTTCTTT
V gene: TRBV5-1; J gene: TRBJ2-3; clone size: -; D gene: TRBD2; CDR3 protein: CASSSGTSGRATDTQYF; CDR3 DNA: TGCGCCAGCAGCTCCGGTACTAGCGGGAGGGCCACAGATACGCAGTATTTT
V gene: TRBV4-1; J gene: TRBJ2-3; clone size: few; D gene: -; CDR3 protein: CASSQVGGLITDTQYF; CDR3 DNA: TGCGCCAGCAGCCAAGTTGGGGGACTGATCACAGATACGCAGTATTTT
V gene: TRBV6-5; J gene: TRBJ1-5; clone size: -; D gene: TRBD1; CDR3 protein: CASSLTGEGNQPQHF; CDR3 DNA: TGTGCCAGCAGTCTAACAGGGGAAGGTAATCAGCCCCAGCATTTT
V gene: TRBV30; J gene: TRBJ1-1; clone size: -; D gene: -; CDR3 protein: CAWSVMGLGTEAFF; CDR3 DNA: TGTGCCTGGAGTGTAATGGGGCTGGGCACTGAAGCTTTCTTT
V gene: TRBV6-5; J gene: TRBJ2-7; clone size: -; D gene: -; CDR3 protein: CASSYNTGLYEQYF; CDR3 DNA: TGTGCCAGCAGTTACAACACAGGGCTCTACGAGCAGTACTTC
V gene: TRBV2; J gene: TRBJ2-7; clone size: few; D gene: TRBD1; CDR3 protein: CASRTDRGRTYEQYF; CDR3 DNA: TGTGCCAGCAGGACTGACAGGGGGCGGACCTACGAGCAGTACTTC
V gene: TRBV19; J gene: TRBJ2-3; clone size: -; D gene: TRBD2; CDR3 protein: CASSIIAGLTDTQYF; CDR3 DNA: TGTGCCAGTAGTATAATAGCGGGGCTCACAGATACGCAGTATTTT
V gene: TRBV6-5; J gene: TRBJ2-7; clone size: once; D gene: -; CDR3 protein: CASKGGPRSYEQYF; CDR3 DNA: TGTGCCAGCAAAGGGGGACCACGCTCCTACGAGCAGTACTTC
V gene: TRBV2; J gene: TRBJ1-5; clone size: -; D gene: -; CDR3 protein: CASRDSQPQHF; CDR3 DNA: TGTGCCAGCAGGGACAGTCAGCCCCAGCATTTT
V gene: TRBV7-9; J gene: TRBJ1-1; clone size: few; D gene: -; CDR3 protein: CASSPDKGLNTEAFF; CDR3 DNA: TGTGCCAGCAGCCCAGATAAGGGGCTGAACACTGAAGCTTTCTTT
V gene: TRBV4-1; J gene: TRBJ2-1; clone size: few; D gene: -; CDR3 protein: CASSQGGGYNEQFF; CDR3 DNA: TGCGCCAGCAGCCAAGGTGGGGGGTACAATGAGCAGTTCTTC
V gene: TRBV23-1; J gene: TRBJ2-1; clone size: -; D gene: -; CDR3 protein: CASSQSSRGNEQFF; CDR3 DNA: TGCGCCAGCAGTCAATCGAGCAGGGGCAATGAGCAGTTCTTC
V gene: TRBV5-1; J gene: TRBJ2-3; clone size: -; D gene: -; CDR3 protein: CASSLGQSTDTQYF; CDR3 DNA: TGCGCCAGCAGCTTGGGACAGTCCACAGATACGCAGTATTTT
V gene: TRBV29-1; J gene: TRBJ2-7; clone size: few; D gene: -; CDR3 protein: CSVARTESYEQYF; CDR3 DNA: TGCAGCGTTGCTAGGACTGAGTCCTACGAGCAGTACTTC
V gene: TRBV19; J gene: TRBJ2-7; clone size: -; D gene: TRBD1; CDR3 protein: CASSIPGQGSYEQYF; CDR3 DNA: TGTGCCAGTAGTATTCCGGGACAGGGGTCCTACGAGCAGTACTTC
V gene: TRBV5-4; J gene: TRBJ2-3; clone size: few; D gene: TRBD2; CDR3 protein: CASTSTSSSTDTQYF; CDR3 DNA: TGTGCCAGCACTTCGACTAGCAGTAGCACAGATACGCAGTATTTT
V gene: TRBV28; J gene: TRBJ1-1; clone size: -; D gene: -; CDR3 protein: CASETIRGMNTEAFF; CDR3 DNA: TGTGCCAGCGAAACTATCAGGGGCATGAACACTGAAGCTTTCTTT
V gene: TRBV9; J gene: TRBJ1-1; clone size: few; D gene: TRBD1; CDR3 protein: CASSKPMTGLNTEAFF; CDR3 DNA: TGTGCCAGCAGCAAACCCATGACAGGGCTGAACACTGAAGCTTTCTTT
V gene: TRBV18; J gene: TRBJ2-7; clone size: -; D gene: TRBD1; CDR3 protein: CASSPRDSPYEQYF; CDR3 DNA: TGTGCCAGCTCGCCCAGGGACAGTCCCTACGAGCAGTACTTC
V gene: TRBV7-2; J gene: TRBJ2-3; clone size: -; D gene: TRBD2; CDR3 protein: CASSLRGLAGVTDTQYF; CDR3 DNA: TGTGCCAGCAGCTTAAGGGGACTAGCGGGAGTTACAGATACGCAGTATTTT
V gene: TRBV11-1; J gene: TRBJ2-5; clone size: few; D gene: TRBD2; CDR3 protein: CASSSSVAGNPETQYF; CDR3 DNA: TGTGCCAGCAGCTCCTCCGTAGCGGGAAACCCAGAGACCCAGTACTTC
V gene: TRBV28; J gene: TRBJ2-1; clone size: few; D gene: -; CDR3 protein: CASSLWGQGLNEQFF; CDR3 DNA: TGTGCCAGCAGTTTATGGGGTCAGGGTCTGAATGAGCAGTTCTTC
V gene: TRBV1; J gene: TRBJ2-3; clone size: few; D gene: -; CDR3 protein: CTSSQDEVGLAGGASTDTQYF; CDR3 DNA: TGCACCAGCAGCCAAGATGAGGTCGGGCTAGCGGGGGGGGCTAGCACAGATACGCAGTATTTT
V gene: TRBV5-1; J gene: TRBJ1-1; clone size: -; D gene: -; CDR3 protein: CASSLPEAGVTEAFF; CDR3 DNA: TGCGCCAGCAGCTTGCCTGAAGCAGGGGTCACTGAAGCTTTCTTT
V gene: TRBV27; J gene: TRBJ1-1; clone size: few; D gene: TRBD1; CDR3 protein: CASKTGGSGTEAFF; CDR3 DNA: TGTGCCAGTAAGACAGGGGGCTCGGGCACTGAAGCTTTCTTT
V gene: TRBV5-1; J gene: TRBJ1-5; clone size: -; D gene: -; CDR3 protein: CASSLEQDGQPQHF; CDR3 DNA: TGCGCCAGCAGCTTGGAACAGGATGGCCAGCCCCAGCATTTT
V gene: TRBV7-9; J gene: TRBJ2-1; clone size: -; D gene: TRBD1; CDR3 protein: CASSPPPRDRGWNEQFF; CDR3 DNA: TGTGCCAGCAGCCCCCCCCCGCGAGACAGGGGGTGGAATGAGCAGTTCTTC
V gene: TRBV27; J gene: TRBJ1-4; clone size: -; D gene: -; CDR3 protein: CASGRTASLNEKLFF; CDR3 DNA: TGTGCCAGCGGCCGGACAGCCTCCCTTAATGAAAAACTGTTTTTT
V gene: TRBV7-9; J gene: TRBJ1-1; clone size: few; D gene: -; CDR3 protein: CASAGIGLNTEAFF; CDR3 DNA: TGTGCCAGCGCGGGTATAGGGTTGAACACTGAAGCTTTCTTT
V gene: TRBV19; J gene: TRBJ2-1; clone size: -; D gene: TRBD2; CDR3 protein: CASSSWLSGTTHSSYNEQFF; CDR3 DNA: TGTGCCAGTAGTTCCTGGTTAAGCGGGACTACCCACAGCTCCTACAATGAGCAGTTCTTC
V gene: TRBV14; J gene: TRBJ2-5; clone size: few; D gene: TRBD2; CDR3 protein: CASRRTSGSQTQYF; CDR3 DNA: TGTGCCAGCAGGCGGACTAGCGGGAGTCAGACCCAGTACTTC
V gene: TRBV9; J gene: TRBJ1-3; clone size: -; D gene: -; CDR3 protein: CASSVEWTAPGNTIYF; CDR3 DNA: TGTGCCAGCAGCGTAGAGTGGACAGCACCTGGAAACACCATATATTTT
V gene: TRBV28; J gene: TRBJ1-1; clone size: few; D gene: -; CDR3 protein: CASQGRIEAFF; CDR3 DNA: TGTGCCAGCCAGGGCCGGATTGAAGCTTTCTTT
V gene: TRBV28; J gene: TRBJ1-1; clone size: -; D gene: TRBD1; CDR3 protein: CASGTVLLF; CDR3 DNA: TGTGCCAGCGGGACAGTTTTACTCTTT
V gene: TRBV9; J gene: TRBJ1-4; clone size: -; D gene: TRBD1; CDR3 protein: CASSVVQGQGEKLFF; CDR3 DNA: TGTGCCAGCAGCGTAGTTCAGGGACAGGGCGAAAAACTGTTTTTT
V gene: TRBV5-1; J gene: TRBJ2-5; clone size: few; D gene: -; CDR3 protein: CASSLEQATQYF; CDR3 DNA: TGCGCCAGCAGCTTGGAACAGGCGACCCAGTACTTC
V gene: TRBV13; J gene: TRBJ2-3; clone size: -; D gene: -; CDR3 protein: CARAEPADTQYF; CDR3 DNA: TGTGCCAGAGCTGAACCCGCGGATACGCAGTATTTT
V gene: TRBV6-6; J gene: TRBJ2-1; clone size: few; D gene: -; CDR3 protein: CASSRLSSNNEQFF; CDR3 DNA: TGTGCCAGCAGTAGGCTGAGTAGCAACAATGAGCAGTTCTTC
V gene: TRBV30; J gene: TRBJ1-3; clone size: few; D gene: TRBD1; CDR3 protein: CAWRDRGTSGNTIYF; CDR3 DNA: TGTGCCTGGAGGGACAGGGGGACTTCTGGAAACACCATATATTTT
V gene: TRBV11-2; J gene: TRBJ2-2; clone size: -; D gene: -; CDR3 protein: CASSLGWHTGELFF; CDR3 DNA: TGTGCCAGCAGCTTAGGCTGGCACACCGGGGAGCTGTTTTTT
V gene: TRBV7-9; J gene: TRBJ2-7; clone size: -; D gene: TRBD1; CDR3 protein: CASSLTGTGTVEQYF; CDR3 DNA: TGTGCCAGCAGCCTAACCGGGACAGGGACCGTGGAGCAGTACTTC
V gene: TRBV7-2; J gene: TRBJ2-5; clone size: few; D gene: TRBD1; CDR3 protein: CASSPGQSAVDQYF; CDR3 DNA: TGTGCCAGCAGTCCGGGACAGAGCGCAGTAGACCAGTACTTC
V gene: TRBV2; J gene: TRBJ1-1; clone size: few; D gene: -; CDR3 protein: CASRWGVMNTEAFF; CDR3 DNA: TGTGCCAGCAGATGGGGAGTCATGAACACTGAAGCTTTCTTT
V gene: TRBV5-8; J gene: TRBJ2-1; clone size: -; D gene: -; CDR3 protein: CASASSYNEQFF; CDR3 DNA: TGTGCCAGCGCCAGCTCCTACAATGAGCAGTTCTTC
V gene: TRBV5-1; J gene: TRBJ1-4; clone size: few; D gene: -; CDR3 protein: CASSLVSGEKLFF; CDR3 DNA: TGCGCCAGCAGCTTGGTTTCGGGTGAAAAACTGTTTTTT
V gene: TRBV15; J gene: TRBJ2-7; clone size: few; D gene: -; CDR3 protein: CATSLDRPYEQYF; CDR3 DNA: TGTGCCACCAGCCTCGACAGGCCCTACGAGCAGTACTTC
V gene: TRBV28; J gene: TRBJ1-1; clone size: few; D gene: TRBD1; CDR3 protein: CASSTGTALNTEAFF; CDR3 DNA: TGTGCCAGCAGTACGGGGACAGCCTTGAACACTGAAGCTTTCTTT